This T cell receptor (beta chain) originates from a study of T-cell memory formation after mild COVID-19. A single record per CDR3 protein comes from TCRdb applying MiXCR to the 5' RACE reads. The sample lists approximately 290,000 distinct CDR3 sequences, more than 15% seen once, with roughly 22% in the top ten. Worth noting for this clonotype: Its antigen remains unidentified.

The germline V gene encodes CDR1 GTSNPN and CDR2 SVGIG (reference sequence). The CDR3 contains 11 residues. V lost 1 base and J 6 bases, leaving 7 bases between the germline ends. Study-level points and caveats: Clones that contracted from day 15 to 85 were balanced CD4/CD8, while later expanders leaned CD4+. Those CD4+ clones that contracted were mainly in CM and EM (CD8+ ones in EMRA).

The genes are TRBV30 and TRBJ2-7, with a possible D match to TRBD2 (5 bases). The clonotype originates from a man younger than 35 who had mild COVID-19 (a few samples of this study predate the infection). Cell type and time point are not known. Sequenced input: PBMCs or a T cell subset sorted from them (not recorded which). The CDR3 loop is CAWSGGAEQYF. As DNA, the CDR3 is TGTGCCTGGAGTGGGGGAGCCGAGCAGTACTTC.